This TCR beta chain originates from a study of T-cell reconstitution after alpha-beta-depleted transplantation in children. The table lists this clonotype with many counts. Per germline, CDR1 SGHRS and CDR2 YFSETQ. V shed 1 base and J shed 3 bases, with 10 bases lying between them. The CDR3 length is 14 residues. As it was prepared, the TCRbeta library received unique molecular identifiers. TCRdb reprocessed the PCR reads with MiXCR, giving one entry per CDR3 protein. The sample has a few hundred thousand distinct CDR3 sequences, approximately 9.7% seen once; the top ten hold 5.1%. V and J are TRBV5-1 and TRBJ1-1; D uncertain. The receptor was derived from a human donor who donated a stem cell graft to a child with SCID. Source: PBMCs from the stem cell graft donor, taken from the stem cell graft. Written as DNA, the CDR3 is TGCGCCAGCAGCTTGTTTTCAGCGGACACTGAAGCTTTCTTT. It encodes CASSLFSADTEAFF.